A selection of T cell receptor beta chains follows, all from one sample in a study of molecular identifiers for immune sequencing clone quantification. TCRdb fed the PCR reads into MiXCR, producing one record per CDR3 protein. The sample consists of more than 450,000 distinct CDR3 sequences, about a fifth of them appearing once. The sequenced material came from naive CD8+ T cells from blood, with Jurkat cell RNA spiked in. These receptors originate from a human donor in good health. Some libraries in this study had Jurkat cell RNA spiked in. Each CDR3 is given with its conserved first and last residue. D genes are given only for firm matches. Only part of the rows carry a size: once, few, many, or a class if the clone is expanded.

- | TRBJ1-2 | TRBV19 | - | CASISDGGQGYTF | TGTGCCAGTATTTCGGATGGGGGGCAAGGCTACACCTTC
- | TRBJ2-3 | TRBV5-1 | - | CASSLEDSYRDTQYF | TGCGCCAGCAGCTTGGAGGACAGCTATAGGGATACGCAGTATTTT
- | TRBJ2-1 | TRBV2 | - | CASSPGYEQFF | TGTGCCAGCAGTCCGGGGTATGAGCAGTTCTTC
few | TRBJ2-7 | TRBV20-1 | TRBD2 | CSAITSGSLNEQYF | TGCAGTGCTATTACTAGCGGGAGCCTTAACGAGCAGTACTTC
few | TRBJ2-3 | TRBV9 | - | CASSVEGVITDTQYF | TGTGCCAGCAGCGTAGAGGGCGTAATCACAGATACGCAGTATTTT
few | TRBJ1-2 | TRBV3-1 | TRBD1 | CASSPRQGVGTNYGYTF | TGTGCCAGCAGCCCCCGGCAGGGGGTGGGGACTAACTATGGCTACACCTTC
many | TRBJ2-5 | TRBV14 | - | CASSHGFHSVRKETQYF | TGTGCCAGCAGCCACGGGTTCCACAGCGTGCGGAAAGAGACCCAGTACTTC
many | TRBJ2-2 | TRBV30 | - | CAWMLRQTNTGELFF | TGTGCCTGGATGCTACGACAAACGAACACCGGGGAGCTGTTTTTT
- | TRBJ2-1 | TRBV9 | - | CASSVEVVNEQFF | TGTGCCAGCAGTGTAGAGGTGGTCAATGAGCAGTTCTTC
few | TRBJ1-1 | TRBV20-1 | - | CSASQGLNTEAFF | TGCAGTGCTTCGCAGGGGCTTAACACTGAAGCTTTCTTT
once | TRBJ1-1 | TRBV5-6 | - | CASSQNMDSFITDEAFF | TGTGCCAGCAGCCAGAATATGGACAGCTTTATAACAGATGAAGCTTTCTTT
- | TRBJ1-5 | TRBV12-3/TRBV12-4 | - | CASSFWQSNQPQHF | TGTGCCAGCAGTTTCTGGCAGAGCAATCAGCCCCAGCATTTT
many | TRBJ2-3 | TRBV20-1 | - | CSARTPHADTQYF | TGCAGTGCTCGGACCCCGCACGCAGATACGCAGTATTTT
few | TRBJ2-2 | TRBV9 | TRBD1 | CASSPREWTGYAGELFF | TGTGCCAGCAGCCCGAGAGAGTGGACAGGCTACGCCGGGGAGCTGTTTTTT
few | TRBJ2-5 | TRBV20-1 | - | CSANTGQILRETQYF | TGCAGTGCAAATACCGGACAGATCCTCCGAGAGACCCAGTACTTC
many | TRBJ2-7 | TRBV20-1 | TRBD2 | CSASNSGRAGEQYF | TGCAGTGCGTCGAATAGCGGGAGGGCCGGCGAGCAGTACTTC
few | TRBJ2-4 | TRBV6-2/TRBV6-3 | - | CASSSRSGWAQGFENIQYF | TGTGCCAGCAGTTCTAGAAGTGGATGGGCCCAGGGGTTCGAAAACATTCAGTACTTC
- | TRBJ2-3 | TRBV20-1 | TRBD2 | CSARGLAGDVTDTQYF | TGCAGTGCTAGAGGACTAGCGGGGGATGTCACAGATACGCAGTATTTT
- | TRBJ2-7 | TRBV14 | - | CASSVGRTGFYEQYF | TGTGCCAGCAGCGTGGGACGTACGGGTTTCTACGAGCAGTACTTC
- | TRBJ2-7 | TRBV27 | - | CASSFAGPPCEQYF | TGTGCCAGCAGTTTCGCCGGGCCCCCCTGCGAGCAGTACTTC
- | TRBJ1-4 | TRBV24-1 | TRBD1 | CATSDRRDRGEKLVF | TGTGCCACCAGTGATCGACGGGACAGGGGTGAAAAACTGGTTTTC
- | TRBJ2-5 | TRBV7-9 | - | CASSFLVSTGETQYF | TGTGCCAGCAGCTTTTTGGTCTCCACGGGGGAGACCCAGTACTTC
few | TRBJ1-1 | TRBV2 | - | CASSGGQGNTEAFF | TGTGCCAGCAGTGGGGGCCAGGGGAACACTGAAGCTTTCTTT